The sequence of this T cell receptor (beta chain) was determined in a study of shared clonotypes between healthy human individuals. Study observations and caveats: Shared clonotypes across all four donors exceeded non-shared ones in generation probability. Memory subsets had estimated richness that was generally smaller than that of naive subsets.

The assay was immunoSEQ multiplex PCR, and TCRdb's table has in-frame clones only and misses some. The table has 2,500,000 or so clones, approximately 90% seen once. On this clone itself: Its target is unknown.

The sequencing sample was made of naive CD4+ T cells sorted from blood. Documented subset: CD45RA+ positively selected. The clonotype comes from a man between 18 and 35 years old in good health.

The CDR3 loop reads CASSPWATGQNTGELFF. CDR3 nucleotides: TGTGCCAGCTCACCTTGGGCGACGGGACAGAACACCGGGGAGCTGTTTTTT. V and J are TRBV18 and TRBJ2-2; a weak D match, TRBD1 (6 bases). This CDR3 has 17 residues. Between the trimmed V and J ends, which lost 3 bases and 1 base, there was a span of 15 bases. Germline CDR1 KGHSH, CDR2 LQKENI.